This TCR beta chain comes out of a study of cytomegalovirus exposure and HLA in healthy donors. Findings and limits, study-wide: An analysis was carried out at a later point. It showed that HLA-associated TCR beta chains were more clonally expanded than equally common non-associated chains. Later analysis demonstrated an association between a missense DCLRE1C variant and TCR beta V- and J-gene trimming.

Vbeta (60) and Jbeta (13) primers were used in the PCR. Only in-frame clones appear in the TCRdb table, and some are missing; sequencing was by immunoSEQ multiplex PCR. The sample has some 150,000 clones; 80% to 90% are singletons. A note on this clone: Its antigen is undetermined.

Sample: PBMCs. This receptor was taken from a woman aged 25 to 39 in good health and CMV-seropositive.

The CDR3 bases are TGTGCCATCAGTGAGAAGTCAGGGGGTGAAAAACTGTTTTTT. It specifies CAISEKSGGEKLFF. The chain employs TRBV10-3 and TRBJ1-4, with 7 bases identical to TRBD1. Germline V CDR1 and CDR2: ENHRY, SYGVKD. With 2 bases clipped from V and 7 bases from J, the junction kept 4 bases outside the gene matches. The CDR3 runs to 14 residues.